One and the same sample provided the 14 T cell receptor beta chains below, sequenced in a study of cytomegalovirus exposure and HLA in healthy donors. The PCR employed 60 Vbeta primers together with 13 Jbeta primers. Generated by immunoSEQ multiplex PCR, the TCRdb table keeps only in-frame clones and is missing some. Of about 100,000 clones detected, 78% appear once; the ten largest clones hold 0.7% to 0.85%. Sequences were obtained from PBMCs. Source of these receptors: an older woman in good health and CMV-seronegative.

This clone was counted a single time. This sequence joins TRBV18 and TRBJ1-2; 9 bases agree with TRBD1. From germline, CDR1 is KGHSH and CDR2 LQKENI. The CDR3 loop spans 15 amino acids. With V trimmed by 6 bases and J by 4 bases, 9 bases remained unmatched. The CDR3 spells CASSPEGTGPYGYTF. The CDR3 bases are TGTGCCAGCTCCCCCGAGGGGACAGGGCCCTATGGCTACACCTTC.

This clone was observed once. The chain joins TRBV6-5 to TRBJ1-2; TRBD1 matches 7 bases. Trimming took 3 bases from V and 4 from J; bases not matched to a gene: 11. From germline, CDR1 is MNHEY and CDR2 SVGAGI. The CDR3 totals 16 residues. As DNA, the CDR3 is TGTGCCAGCAGTTATTCACGACAGGGCTCGCTCTATGGCTACACCTTC. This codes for CASSYSRQGSLYGYTF.

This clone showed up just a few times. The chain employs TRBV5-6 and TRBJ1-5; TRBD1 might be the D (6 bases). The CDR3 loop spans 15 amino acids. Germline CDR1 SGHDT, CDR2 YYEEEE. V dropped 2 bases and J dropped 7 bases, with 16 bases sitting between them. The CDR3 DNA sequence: TGTGCCAGCAGCTTTTTTCTACAGGGCGGGCAGCCCCAGCATTTT. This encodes CASSFFLQGGQPQHF.

As DNA, the CDR3 is TGCGCCAGCAGCCACGAACAGATAGCGGGGGGCTCCTACAATGAGCAGTTCTTC. This sequence encodes CASSHEQIAGGSYNEQFF. The gene calls are TRBV4-1 and TRBJ2-1; 10 bases are a match to TRBD2. CDR1 and CDR2 (germline): MGHRA, YSYEKL. CDR3 length: 18 residues. J was trimmed by 0 bases and V by 3 bases; bases with no gene match: 8.

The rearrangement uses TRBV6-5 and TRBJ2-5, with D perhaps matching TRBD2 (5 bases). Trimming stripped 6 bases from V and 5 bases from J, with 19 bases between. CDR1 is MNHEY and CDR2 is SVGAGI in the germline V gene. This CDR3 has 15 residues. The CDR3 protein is CASRRRTSGWETQYF. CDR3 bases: TGTGCCAGCAGAAGGCGGACTTCGGGGTGGGAGACCCAGTACTTC.

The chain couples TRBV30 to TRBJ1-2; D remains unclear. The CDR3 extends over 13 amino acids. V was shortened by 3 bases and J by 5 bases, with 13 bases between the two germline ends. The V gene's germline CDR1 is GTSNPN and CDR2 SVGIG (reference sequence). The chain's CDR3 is CAWRDLEEYGYTF. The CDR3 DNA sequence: TGTGCCTGGAGAGACTTAGAGGAGTATGGCTACACCTTC. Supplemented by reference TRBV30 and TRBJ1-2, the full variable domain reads SQTIHQWPATLVQPVGSPLSLECTVEGTSNPNLYWYRQAAGRGLQLLFYSVGIGQISSEVPQNLSASRPQDRQFILSSKKLLLSDSGFYLCAWRDLEEYGYTFGSGTRLTVV.

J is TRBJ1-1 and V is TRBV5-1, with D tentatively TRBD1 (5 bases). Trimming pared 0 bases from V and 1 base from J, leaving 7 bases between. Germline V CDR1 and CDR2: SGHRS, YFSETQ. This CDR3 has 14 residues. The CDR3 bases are TGCGCCAGCAGCTTGGCAGGGAAGAACACTGAAGCTTTCTTT. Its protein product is CASSLAGKNTEAFF.

This CDR3 is CASMEGGLAETQYF. The DNA of the CDR3 is TGTGCCAGCATGGAGGGAGGTTTGGCGGAGACCCAGTACTTC. The V gene is TRBV28, the J gene TRBJ2-5, with D tentatively TRBD2 (6 bases). The CDR3 extends over 14 amino acids. V was trimmed by 7 bases and J by 5 bases, leaving 17 bases between them. Germline CDR1 is MDHEN and CDR2 is SYDVKM.

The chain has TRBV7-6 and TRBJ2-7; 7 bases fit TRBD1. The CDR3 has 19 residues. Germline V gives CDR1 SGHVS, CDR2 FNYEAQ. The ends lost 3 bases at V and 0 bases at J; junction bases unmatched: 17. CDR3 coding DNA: TGTGCCAGCAGCTTTATGTCGAGTCAGTCAGGGGGTGGCTCCTACGAGCAGTACTTC. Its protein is CASSFMSSQSGGGSYEQYF.

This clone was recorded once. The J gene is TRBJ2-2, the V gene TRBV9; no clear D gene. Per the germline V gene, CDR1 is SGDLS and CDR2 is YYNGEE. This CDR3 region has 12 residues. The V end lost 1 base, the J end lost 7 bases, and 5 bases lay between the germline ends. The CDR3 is CASSVRSGELFF. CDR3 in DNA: TGTGCCAGCAGCGTAAGGAGCGGGGAGCTGTTTTTT.

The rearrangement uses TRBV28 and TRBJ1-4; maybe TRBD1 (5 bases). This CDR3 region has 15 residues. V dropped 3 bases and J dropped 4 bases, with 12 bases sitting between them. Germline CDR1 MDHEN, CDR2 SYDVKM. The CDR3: CASSFFRANNEKLFF. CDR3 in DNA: TGTGCCAGCAGTTTCTTCAGGGCAAATAATGAAAAACTGTTTTTT.

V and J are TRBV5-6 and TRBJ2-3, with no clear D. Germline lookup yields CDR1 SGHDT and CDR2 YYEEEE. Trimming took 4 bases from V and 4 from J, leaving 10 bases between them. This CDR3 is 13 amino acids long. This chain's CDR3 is CASSPRNSDTQYF. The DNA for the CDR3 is TGTGCCAGCAGCCCCAGGAACTCAGATACGCAGTATTTT.

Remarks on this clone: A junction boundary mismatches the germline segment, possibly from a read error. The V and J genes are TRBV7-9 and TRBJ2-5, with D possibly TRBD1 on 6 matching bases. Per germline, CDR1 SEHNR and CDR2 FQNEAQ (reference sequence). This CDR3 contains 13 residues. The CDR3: CSSSLYRDETQYF. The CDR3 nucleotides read TGTTCCAGCAGCTTATACAGGGACGAGACCCAGTACTTC. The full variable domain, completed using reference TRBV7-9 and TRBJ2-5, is DTGVSQNPRHKITKRGQNVTFRCDPISEHNRLYWYRQTLGQGPEFLTYFQNEAQLEKSRLLSDRFSAERPKGSFSTLEIQRTEQGDSAMYLCSSSLYRDETQYFGPGTRLLVL.

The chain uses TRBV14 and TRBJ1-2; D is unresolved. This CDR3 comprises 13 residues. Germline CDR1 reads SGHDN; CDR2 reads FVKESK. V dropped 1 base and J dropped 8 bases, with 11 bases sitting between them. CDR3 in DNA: TGTGCCAGCAGCCAAGGGGAGAGAATGGGCTACACCTTC. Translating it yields CASSQGERMGYTF.